Described below is a single T cell receptor (beta chain) sequence and its context. What it binds is not known. TCRdb recomputed calls from the 5' RACE reads with MiXCR, one row per CDR3 protein. Among approximately 520,000 distinct CDR3 sequences listed, about 5.4% were seen once. This entry comes from a study of CD8 T cells in ankylosing spondylitis. Study results and limitations: Disease-linked clones reportedly concentrated significantly in matched ankylosing spondylitis synovial fluid. CD8+ cells made up the disease-linked clones, which were relatively rare in peripheral blood. Characteristic, it appeared, of ankylosing spondylitis blood was a TCR beta motif of eight highly homologous variants.

This CDR3 region has 17 residues. Germline V gene sequence: CDR1 SEHNR, CDR2 FQNEAQ (reference sequence). The J segment lost 0 bases and the V segment lost 3 bases, leaving 9 bases of the junction unmatched. The material sequenced was blood, either unsorted or a sorted T cell fraction (not recorded which). The chain uses TRBV7-9 and TRBJ2-3, with 7 bases matching TRBD2. This TCR derives from a male donor with ankylosing spondylitis. CDR3 loop: CASSFLVGLPSTDTQYF. The DNA of the CDR3 is TGTGCCAGCAGCTTCTTAGTGGGACTACCAAGCACAGATACGCAGTATTTT.